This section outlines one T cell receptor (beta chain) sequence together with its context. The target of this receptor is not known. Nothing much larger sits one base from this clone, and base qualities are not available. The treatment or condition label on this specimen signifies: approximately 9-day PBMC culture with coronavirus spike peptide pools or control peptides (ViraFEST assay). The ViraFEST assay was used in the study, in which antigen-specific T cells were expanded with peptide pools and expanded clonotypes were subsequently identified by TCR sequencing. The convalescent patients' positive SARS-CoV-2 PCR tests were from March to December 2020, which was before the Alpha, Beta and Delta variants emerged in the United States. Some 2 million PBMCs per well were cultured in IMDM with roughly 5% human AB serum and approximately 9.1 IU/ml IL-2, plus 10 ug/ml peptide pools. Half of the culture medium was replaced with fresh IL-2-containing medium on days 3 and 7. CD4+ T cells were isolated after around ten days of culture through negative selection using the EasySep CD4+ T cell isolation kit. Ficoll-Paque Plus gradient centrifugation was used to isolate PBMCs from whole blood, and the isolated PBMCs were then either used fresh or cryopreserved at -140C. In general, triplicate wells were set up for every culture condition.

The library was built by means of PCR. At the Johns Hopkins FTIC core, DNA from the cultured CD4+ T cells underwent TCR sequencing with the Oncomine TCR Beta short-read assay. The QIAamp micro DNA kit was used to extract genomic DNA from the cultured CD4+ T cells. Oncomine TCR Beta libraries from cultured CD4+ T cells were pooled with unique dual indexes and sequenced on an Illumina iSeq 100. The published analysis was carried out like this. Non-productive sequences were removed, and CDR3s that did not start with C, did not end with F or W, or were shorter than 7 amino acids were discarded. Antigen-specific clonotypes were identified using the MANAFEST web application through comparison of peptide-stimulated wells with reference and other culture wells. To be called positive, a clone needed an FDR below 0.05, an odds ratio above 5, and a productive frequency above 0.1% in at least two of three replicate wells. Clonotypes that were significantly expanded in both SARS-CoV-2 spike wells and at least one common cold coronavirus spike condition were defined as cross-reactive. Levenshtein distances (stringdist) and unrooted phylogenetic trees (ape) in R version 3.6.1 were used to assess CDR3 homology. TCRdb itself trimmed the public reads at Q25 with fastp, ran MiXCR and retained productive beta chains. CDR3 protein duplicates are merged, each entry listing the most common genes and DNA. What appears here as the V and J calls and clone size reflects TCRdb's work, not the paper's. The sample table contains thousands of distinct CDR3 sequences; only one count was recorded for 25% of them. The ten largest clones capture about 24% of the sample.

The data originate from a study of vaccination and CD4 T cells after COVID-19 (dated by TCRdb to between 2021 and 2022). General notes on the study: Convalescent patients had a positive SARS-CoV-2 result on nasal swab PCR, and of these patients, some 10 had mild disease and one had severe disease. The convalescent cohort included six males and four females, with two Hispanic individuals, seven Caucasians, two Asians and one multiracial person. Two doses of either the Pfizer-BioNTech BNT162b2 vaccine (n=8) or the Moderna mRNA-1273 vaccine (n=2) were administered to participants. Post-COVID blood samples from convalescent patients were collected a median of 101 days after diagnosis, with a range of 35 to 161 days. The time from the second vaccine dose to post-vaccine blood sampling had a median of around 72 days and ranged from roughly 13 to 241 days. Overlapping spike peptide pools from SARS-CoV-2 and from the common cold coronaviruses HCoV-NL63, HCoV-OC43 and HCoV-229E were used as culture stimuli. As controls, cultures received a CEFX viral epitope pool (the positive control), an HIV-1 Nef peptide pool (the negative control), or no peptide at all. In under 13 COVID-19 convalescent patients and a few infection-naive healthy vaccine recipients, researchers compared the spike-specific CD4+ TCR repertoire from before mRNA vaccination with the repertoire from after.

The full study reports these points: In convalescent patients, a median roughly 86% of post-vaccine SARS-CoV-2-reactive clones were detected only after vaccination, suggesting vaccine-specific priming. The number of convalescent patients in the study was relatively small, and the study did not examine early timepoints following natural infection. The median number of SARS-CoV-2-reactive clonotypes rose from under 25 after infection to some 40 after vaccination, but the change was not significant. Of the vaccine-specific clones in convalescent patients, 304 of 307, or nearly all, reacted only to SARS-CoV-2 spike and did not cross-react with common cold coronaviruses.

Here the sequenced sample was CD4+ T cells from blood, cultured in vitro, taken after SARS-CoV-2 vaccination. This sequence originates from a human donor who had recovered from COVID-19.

The CDR3: CASRQTAYEQYF. The nucleotides are TGTGCCAGCAGGCAGACAGCCTACGAGCAGTACTTC. The V gene is TRBV7-8 and the J gene is TRBJ2-7; TRBD1 is perhaps the D gene, given 5 matching bases. The CDR3, from cysteine to phenylalanine, totals 12 residues. The only DNA kept is the CDR3, 36 bases in frame from the first base. The germline V gene specifies SGHVS as CDR1 and FQNEAQ as CDR2. V is reduced by 6 bases and J by 2 bases, leaving a spacing of 8 bases between them.